The clone carrying this T cell receptor beta chain has more than one count but fewer than ten. The antigen is not known. These data are taken from a study of early T cells in non-severe SARS-CoV-2 infection. As for the study in general: Sequencing of bulk RNA from unsorted whole blood was done, without chain pairing. Study results and limitations: Anti-spike CD8 specificities were favored by VDJdb matching, whose results missed private and CD4 specificities.

Attachment of unique molecular identifiers was made to individual cDNA molecules. Each CDR3 protein gets one entry after TCRdb re-called the 5' RACE reads with MiXCR. The table includes 25,000 to 35,000 distinct CDR3 sequences, 5.7% detected once. This sequence originates from an adult who was a healthcare worker with PCR-confirmed SARS-CoV-2 infection or an uninfected control (not recorded which). The sample was whole blood.

The CDR3 DNA reads as TGCAGTGCAAAGACAGCGGGTCTAGCCAAAAACATTCAGTACTTC. Amino acid sequence: CSAKTAGLAKNIQYF. The rearrangement uses TRBV20-1 and TRBJ2-4, with D possibly TRBD2 on 6 matching bases. This CDR3 has 15 amino acids. The germline gives CDR1 DFQATT, CDR2 SNEGSKA (reference sequence). The V end was cut by 6 bases, the J end by 0 bases, with 15 bases between.